This record concerns one T cell receptor (beta chain) sequence. Its target is not known. This record comes from a study of EBV T-cell therapy then PD-1 blockade in nasopharyngeal carcinoma. The repertoire was sequenced with immunoSEQ multiplex PCR; TCRdb's copy has only in-frame clones and lacks some. The sample shows about 22,000 clones, over 75% of them seen only once. Treatment denoted: AdE1-LMPpoly-expanded autologous EBV-specific T-cell therapy followed by anti-PD-1 nivolumab. The CDR3 has 17 residues. Trimming cost V 3 bases and J 1 base, with 16 bases left between them. Per the germline V gene, CDR1 is SQVTM and CDR2 is ANQGSEA.

The receptor was isolated from a man aged 35 to 55 with nasopharyngeal carcinoma. Sequencing was performed on CD8+ T cells from blood, taken at day -245 from a patient whose treatment included autologous EBV-specific T cells and nivolumab. The chain recombines TRBV29-1 with TRBJ2-6, with D possibly being TRBD2 (5 bases). The CDR3 sequence: CSVEVRGPMSGANVLTF. The DNA for the CDR3 is TGCAGCGTTGAGGTCCGAGGGCCCATGTCTGGGGCCAACGTCCTGACTTTC.